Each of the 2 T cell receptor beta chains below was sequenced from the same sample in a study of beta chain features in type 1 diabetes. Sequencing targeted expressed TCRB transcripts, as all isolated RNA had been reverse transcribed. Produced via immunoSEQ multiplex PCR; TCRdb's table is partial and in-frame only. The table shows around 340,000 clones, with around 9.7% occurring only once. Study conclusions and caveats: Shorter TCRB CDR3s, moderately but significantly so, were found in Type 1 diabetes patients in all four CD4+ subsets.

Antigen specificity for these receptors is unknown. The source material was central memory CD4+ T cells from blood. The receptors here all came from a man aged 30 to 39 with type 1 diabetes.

CDR3 coding DNA: TGTGCCAGCAGCAAAGCGGGGGGGCGAGGAAACACCATATATTTT. Translation: CASSKAGGRGNTIYF. The rearrangement uses TRBV21-1 and TRBJ1-3. TRBV21-1 is a recognized pseudogene. This CDR3 is 15 amino acids long.

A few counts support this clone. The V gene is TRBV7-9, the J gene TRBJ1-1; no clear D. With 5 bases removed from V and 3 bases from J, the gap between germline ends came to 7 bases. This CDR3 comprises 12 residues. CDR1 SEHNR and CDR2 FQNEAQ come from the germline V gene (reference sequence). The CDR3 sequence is CASSIQDTEAFF. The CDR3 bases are TGTGCCAGCAGCATTCAGGACACTGAAGCTTTCTTT.